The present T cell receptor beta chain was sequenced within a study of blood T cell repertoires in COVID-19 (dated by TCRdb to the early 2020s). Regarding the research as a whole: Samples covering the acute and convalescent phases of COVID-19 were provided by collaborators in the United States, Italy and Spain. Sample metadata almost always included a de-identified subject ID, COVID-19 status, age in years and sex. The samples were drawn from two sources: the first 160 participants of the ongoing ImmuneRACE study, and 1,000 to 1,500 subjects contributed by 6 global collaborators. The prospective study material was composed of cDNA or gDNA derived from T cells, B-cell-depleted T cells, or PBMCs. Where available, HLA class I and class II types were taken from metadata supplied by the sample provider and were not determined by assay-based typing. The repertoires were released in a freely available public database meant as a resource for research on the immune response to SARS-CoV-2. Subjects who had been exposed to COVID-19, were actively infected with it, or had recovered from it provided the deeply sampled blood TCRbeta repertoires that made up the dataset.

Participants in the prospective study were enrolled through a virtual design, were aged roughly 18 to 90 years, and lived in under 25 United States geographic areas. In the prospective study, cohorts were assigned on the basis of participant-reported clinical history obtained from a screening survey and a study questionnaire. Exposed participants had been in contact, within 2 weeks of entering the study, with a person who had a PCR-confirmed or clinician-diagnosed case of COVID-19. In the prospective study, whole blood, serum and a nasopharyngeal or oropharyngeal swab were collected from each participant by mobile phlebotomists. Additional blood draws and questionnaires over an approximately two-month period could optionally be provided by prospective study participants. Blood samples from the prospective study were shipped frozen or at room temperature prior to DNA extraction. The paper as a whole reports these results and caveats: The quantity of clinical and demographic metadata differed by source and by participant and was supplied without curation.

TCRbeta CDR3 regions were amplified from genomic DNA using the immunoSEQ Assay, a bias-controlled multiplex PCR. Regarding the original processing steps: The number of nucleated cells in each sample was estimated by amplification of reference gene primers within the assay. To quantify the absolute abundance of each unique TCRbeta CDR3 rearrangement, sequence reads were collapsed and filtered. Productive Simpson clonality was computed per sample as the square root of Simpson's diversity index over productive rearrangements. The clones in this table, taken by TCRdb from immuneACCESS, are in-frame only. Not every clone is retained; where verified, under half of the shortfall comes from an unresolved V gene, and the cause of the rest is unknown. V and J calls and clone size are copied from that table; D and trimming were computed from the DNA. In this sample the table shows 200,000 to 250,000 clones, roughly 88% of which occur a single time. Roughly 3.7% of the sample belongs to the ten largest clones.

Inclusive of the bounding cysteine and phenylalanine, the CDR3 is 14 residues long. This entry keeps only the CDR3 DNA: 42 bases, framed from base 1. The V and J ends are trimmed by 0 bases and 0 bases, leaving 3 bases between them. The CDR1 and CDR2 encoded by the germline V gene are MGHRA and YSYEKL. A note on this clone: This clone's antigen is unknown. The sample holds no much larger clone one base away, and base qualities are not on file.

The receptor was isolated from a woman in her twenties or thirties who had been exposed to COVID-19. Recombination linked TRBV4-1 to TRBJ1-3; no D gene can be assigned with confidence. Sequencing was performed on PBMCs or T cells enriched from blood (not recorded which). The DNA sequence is TGCGCCAGCAGCCAAGACGGCTCTGGAAACACCATATATTTT. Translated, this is CASSQDGSGNTIYF.